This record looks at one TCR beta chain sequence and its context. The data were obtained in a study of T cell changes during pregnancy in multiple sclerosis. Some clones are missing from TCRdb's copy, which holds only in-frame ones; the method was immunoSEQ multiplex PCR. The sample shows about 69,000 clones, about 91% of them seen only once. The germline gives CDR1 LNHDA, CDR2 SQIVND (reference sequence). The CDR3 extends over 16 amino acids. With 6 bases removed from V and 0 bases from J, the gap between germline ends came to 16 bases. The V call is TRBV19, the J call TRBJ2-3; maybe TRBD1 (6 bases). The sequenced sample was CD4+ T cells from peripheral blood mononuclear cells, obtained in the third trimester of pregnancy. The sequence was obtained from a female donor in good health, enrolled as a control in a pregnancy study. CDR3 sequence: CASRTTAQGSTDTQYF. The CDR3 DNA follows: TGTGCCAGTAGAACGACGGCGCAGGGGAGCACAGATACGCAGTATTTT.